These T cell receptor beta chains were read from a single sample in a study of Ad26.COV2.S vaccination and SARS-CoV-2 variants. Only in-frame clones appear in the TCRdb table, and some are missing; sequencing was by immunoSEQ multiplex PCR. The sample has 380,000 or so clones, 83% seen once. The sequenced sample was peripheral blood, obtained in a trial of Ad26.COV2.S vaccine versus placebo. These receptors came from a person between 18 and 65 years old who received the Ad26.COV2.S COVID-19 vaccine or a placebo. CDR3s include the opening cysteine and the closing phenylalanine or tryptophan. D genes are given only for firm matches. Clone size is not always given. Where it is, it says once, few, many or a class for expanded clones.

>-|TRBV11-2|-|TRBJ2-5
CASSFGPRETQYF
TGTGCCAGCAGCTTTGGGCCCCGAGAGACCCAGTACTTC
>-|TRBV5-1|-|TRBJ2-7
CASSNPAGSSFVQYF
TGCGCCAGCTCGAACCCGGCGGGGTCTAGTTTTGTGCAGTACTTC
>-|TRBV6-1|-|TRBJ1-5
CASSEELYSNQPQHF
TGTGCCAGCAGTGAAGAACTCTATAGCAATCAGCCCCAGCATTTT
>-|TRBV2|-|TRBJ1-5
CASGTTPGPQHF
TGTGCCAGCGGGACTACACCGGGACCCCAGCATTTT
>-|TRBV28|-|TRBJ2-7
CASRVDGYEQYF
TGTGCCAGCAGGGTAGACGGTTACGAGCAGTACTTC
>-|TRBV7-9|-|TRBJ1-3
CASSLAYGSGNTIYF
TGTGCCAGCAGCTTAGCGTATGGGAGCGGAAACACCATATATTTT
>-|TRBV2|TRBD2|TRBJ2-5
CASSPDTGLAGQETQYF
TGTGCCAGCAGTCCAGACACGGGACTAGCGGGCCAAGAGACCCAGTACTTC
>-|TRBV7-7|-|TRBJ2-1
CASSLDSGSSYNEQFF
TGTGCCAGCAGCTTAGACTCCGGGTCCTCCTACAATGAGCAGTTCTTC
>-|TRBV9|-|TRBJ2-3
CASSVSSDTQYF
TGTGCCAGCAGCGTATCCTCAGATACGCAGTATTTT
>-|TRBV18|-|TRBJ2-1
CASSPRIVNEQFF
TGTGCCAGCTCACCACGGATTGTGAATGAGCAGTTCTTC
>once|TRBV9|-|TRBJ2-1
CASSIRGGQNGYNEQFF
TGTGCCAGCAGCATCCGGGGGGGACAGAACGGGTACAATGAGCAGTTCTTC
>few|TRBV9|-|TRBJ1-3
CASGGGRSGNTIYF
TGTGCCAGCGGGGGTGGGCGCTCTGGAAACACCATATATTTT
>-|TRBV6-6|-|TRBJ1-2
CASSYSRGRGYTF
TGTGCCAGCAGTTACTCGCGAGGGCGCGGCTACACCTTC
>-|TRBV5-4|TRBD1|TRBJ2-7
CASSPGTATYEQYF
TGTGCCAGCAGCCCTGGGACAGCGACCTACGAGCAGTACTTC
>-|TRBV5-4|-|TRBJ2-7
CASSWAGYKQYF
TGTGCCAGCAGCTGGGCAGGGTATAAGCAGTACTTC
>-|TRBV3-1/TRBV3-2|TRBD1|TRBJ1-6
CASSQLTGADSPLHF
TGTGCCAGCAGCCAACTGACAGGGGCTGATTCACCCCTCCACTTT
>-|TRBV7-8|TRBD1|TRBJ2-7
CASSLGTGHSYEQYF
TGTGCCAGCAGCTTAGGGACAGGGCACTCCTACGAGCAGTACTTC
>-|TRBV9|-|TRBJ1-6
CASSQDGTLYNSPLHF
TGTGCCAGCAGCCAAGACGGGACACTTTATAATTCACCCCTCCACTTT
>once|TRBV3-1/TRBV3-2|TRBD1|TRBJ2-7
CASSTVDRGPREQYF
TGTGCCAGCAGCACGGTGGACAGGGGTCCTCGGGAGCAGTACTTC
>-|TRBV7-9|-|TRBJ1-2
CASSLGEGNYGYTF
TGTGCCAGCAGCTTAGGGGAGGGGAACTATGGCTACACCTTC
>-|TRBV6-1|-|TRBJ1-1
CASSEYKGYTEAFF
TGTGCCAGCAGTGAATATAAGGGGTACACTGAAGCTTTCTTT
>-|TRBV9|-|TRBJ1-2
CASSVETDRKYGYTF
TGTGCCAGCAGCGTAGAAACAGACCGAAAATATGGCTACACCTTC
>-|TRBV9|-|TRBJ1-4
CASSVNSGRVEKLFF
TGTGCCAGCAGCGTAAACTCCGGACGGGTCGAAAAACTGTTTTTT
>-|TRBV6-1|-|TRBJ2-7
CASSERGHGSRLYEQYF
TGTGCCAGCAGTGAACGGGGACACGGTTCCCGTCTTTACGAGCAGTACTTC
>-|TRBV5-1|-|TRBJ1-6
CASSLDGNNSPLHF
TGCGCCAGCAGCTTGGACGGTAATAATTCACCCCTCCACTTT
>-|TRBV30|TRBD2|TRBJ2-4
CAWRGTSGRRDKNIQYF
TGTGCCTGGCGCGGGACTAGCGGGAGACGGGACAAAAACATTCAGTACTTC
>-|TRBV6-5|-|TRBJ1-6
CASSLRNSPLHF
TGTGCCAGCAGTTTGCGAAATTCACCCCTCCACTTT
>once|TRBV7-9|-|TRBJ1-4
CASSLVYGRDYEKLFF
TGTGCCAGCAGCTTAGTGTATGGCAGGGATTACGAAAAACTGTTTTTT
>-|TRBV3-1/TRBV3-2|TRBD1|TRBJ1-2
CASSIIRGQGKTF
TGTGCCAGCAGCATCATTAGAGGACAGGGGAAGACCTTC
>-|TRBV7-9|TRBD1|TRBJ1-1
CASSLIQGAETEAFF
TGTGCCAGCAGCTTGATTCAGGGGGCAGAGACTGAAGCTTTCTTT